Listed below are T cell receptor beta chains from one sample, sequenced in a study of T-cell memory formation after mild COVID-19. In TCRdb, the 5' RACE reads were re-called with MiXCR into one record per CDR3 protein. The data show about 170,000 distinct CDR3 sequences, with under 15% seen just once and more than 3% held by the top ten. What was sequenced was PBMCs or a T cell subset sorted from them (not recorded which). The receptor source for this set is a man between 18 and 35 years old who had mild COVID-19 (a few samples of this study predate the infection). Cell type and time point are not known. Each CDR3 is given with its conserved first and last residue. The order of the fields is V gene, clone size, D gene, J gene, CDR3 protein, CDR3 DNA. D genes are given only for firm matches. Clone size is not always given. Where it is, it says once, few, many or a class for expanded clones.

>TRBV7-8|.|.|TRBJ2-3
CASSSLTRDTQYF
TGTGCCAGCAGCTCCTTGACTCGCGATACGCAGTATTTT
>TRBV20-1|few|.|TRBJ1-2
CSARGETKSRGYTF
TGCAGCGCGAGGGGGGAGACTAAGAGTCGTGGCTACACCTTC
>TRBV5-8|few|.|TRBJ2-3
CASSSLRQGTQYF
TGTGCCAGCAGCTCCCTCAGGCAGGGGACGCAGTATTTT
>TRBV2|.|TRBD1|TRBJ2-3
CASSVPGTADTQYF
TGTGCCAGCAGTGTACCCGGGACAGCAGATACGCAGTATTTT
>TRBV20-1|few|TRBD1|TRBJ1-1
CSARSGTGRTEAFF
TGCAGTGCTAGATCCGGGACAGGGCGAACTGAAGCTTTCTTT
>TRBV29-1|few|.|TRBJ2-2
CSVVGSLNTGELFF
TGCAGCGTTGTAGGCTCTCTGAACACCGGGGAGCTGTTTTTT
>TRBV9|few|.|TRBJ2-3
CASSVVNSPTDTQYF
TGTGCCAGCAGCGTAGTGAATAGTCCGACAGATACGCAGTATTTT
>TRBV9|.|.|TRBJ2-3
CASSVGDHTQYF
TGTGCCAGCAGCGTAGGGGATCATACGCAGTATTTT
>TRBV6-1|.|.|TRBJ1-5
CAIQPGTANQPQHF
TGTGCCATACAACCCGGGACGGCTAATCAGCCCCAGCATTTT
>TRBV6-2/TRBV6-3|.|TRBD1|TRBJ1-4
CASRNDRENDEKLFF
TGTGCCAGCAGAAATGACAGGGAGAATGATGAAAAACTGTTTTTT
>TRBV19|many|.|TRBJ2-1
CASSIRAWGSSYNEQFF
TGTGCCAGTAGTATACGAGCTTGGGGGAGCTCCTACAATGAGCAGTTCTTC
>TRBV7-2|few|.|TRBJ1-3
CASSLTRVSGNTIYF
TGTGCCAGCAGCTTAACCCGGGTCTCTGGAAACACCATATATTTT
>TRBV4-3|.|.|TRBJ2-1
CASSQDPPPGTYNEQFF
TGCGCCAGCAGCCAAGATCCTCCCCCGGGGACTTACAATGAGCAGTTCTTC
>TRBV7-2|few|TRBD2|TRBJ2-5
CASSLIPSGIKETQYF
TGTGCCAGCAGCTTAATTCCTAGCGGGATTAAAGAGACCCAGTACTTC
>TRBV5-1|few|.|TRBJ1-1
CASRGQTNTEAFF
TGCGCCAGCAGAGGACAGACTAACACTGAAGCTTTCTTT
>TRBV12-3/TRBV12-4|.|.|TRBJ2-1
CASSFGQPAYNEQFF
TGTGCCAGCAGTTTCGGGCAGCCCGCCTACAATGAGCAGTTCTTC
>TRBV5-1|.|TRBD1|TRBJ2-5
CASRTGTAYQETQYF
TGCGCCAGCAGAACCGGGACAGCTTACCAAGAGACCCAGTACTTC
>TRBV30|once|TRBD1|TRBJ1-1
CAWRSGGGTEAFF
TGTGCCTGGAGGTCAGGGGGAGGGACTGAAGCTTTCTTT
>TRBV4-3|many|TRBD1|TRBJ1-2
CASSRGTDSGYDGYTF
TGCGCCAGCAGCCGAGGGACAGACTCGGGGTATGATGGCTACACCTTC
>TRBV7-2|many|TRBD2|TRBJ2-7
CASSRSGGAYEQYF
TGTGCCAGCAGCCGTAGCGGGGGGGCCTACGAGCAGTACTTC
>TRBV5-1|.|.|TRBJ2-3
CASSLALAGDTQYF
TGCGCCAGCAGCTTGGCCCTTGCGGGAGATACGCAGTATTTT
>TRBV7-2|many|TRBD2|TRBJ2-5
CASSLQRGRETQYF
TGTGCCAGCAGCTTACAGCGGGGGCGTGAGACCCAGTACTTC
>TRBV2|.|.|TRBJ2-5
CASTYSDSQETQYF
TGTGCCAGCACCTATTCGGACAGCCAAGAGACCCAGTACTTC
>TRBV18|few|.|TRBJ1-1
CASSPTERNTEAFF
TGTGCCAGCTCACCCACAGAGAGGAACACTGAAGCTTTCTTT
>TRBV7-9|few|.|TRBJ1-6
CASSLARSPLHF
TGTGCCAGCAGCTTAGCACGTTCACCCCTCCACTTT
>TRBV5-1|few|.|TRBJ1-3
CASSPSPAFAEDTIYF
TGCGCCAGCAGTCCCTCCCCAGCTTTCGCCGAAGACACCATATATTTT
>TRBV7-2|few|.|TRBJ2-1
CASSLVVSLGQTANEQFF
TGTGCCAGCAGCTTAGTGGTTTCGCTTGGACAGACAGCCAATGAGCAGTTCTTC
>TRBV2|few|.|TRBJ1-5
CASGGPGGEVQPQHF
TGTGCCAGCGGGGGCCCGGGGGGCGAAGTTCAGCCCCAGCATTTT
>TRBV7-2|.|.|TRBJ1-5
CASSTASGNQPQHF
TGTGCCAGCAGCACGGCTTCCGGCAATCAGCCCCAGCATTTT